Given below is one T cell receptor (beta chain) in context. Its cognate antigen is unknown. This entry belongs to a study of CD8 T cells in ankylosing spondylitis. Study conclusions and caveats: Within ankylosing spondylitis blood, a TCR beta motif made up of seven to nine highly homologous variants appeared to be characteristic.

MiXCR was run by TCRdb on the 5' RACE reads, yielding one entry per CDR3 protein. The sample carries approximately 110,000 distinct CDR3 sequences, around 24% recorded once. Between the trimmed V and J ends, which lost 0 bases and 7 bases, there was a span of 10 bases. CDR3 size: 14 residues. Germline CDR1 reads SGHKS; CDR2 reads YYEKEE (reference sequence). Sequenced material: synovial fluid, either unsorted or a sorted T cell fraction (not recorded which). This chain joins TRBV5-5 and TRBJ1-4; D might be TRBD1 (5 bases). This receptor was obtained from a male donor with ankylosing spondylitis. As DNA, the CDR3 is TGTGCCAGCAGCTTGGGAGACAGCCCTGAAAAACTGTTTTTT. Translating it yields CASSLGDSPEKLFF. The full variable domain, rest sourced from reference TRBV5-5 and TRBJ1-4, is DAGVTQSPTHLIKTRGQQVTLRCSPISGHKSVSWYQQVLGQGPQFIFQYYEKEERGRGNFPDRFSARQFPNYSSELNVNALLLGDSALYLCASSLGDSPEKLFFGSGTQLSVL.